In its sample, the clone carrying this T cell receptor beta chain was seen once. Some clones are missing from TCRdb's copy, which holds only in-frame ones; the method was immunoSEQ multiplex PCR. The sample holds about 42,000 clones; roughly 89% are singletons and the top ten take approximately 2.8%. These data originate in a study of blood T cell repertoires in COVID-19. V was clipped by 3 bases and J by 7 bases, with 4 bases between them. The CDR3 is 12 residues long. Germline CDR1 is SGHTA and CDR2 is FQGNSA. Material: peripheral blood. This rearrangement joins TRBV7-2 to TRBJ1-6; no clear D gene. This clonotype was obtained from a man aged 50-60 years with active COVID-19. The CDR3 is CASSFGNSPLHF. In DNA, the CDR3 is TGTGCCAGCAGCTTCGGGAATTCACCCCTCCACTTT.